This T cell receptor beta chain was recovered during a study of blood T cell repertoires in COVID-19. For the study at large: The United States, Italy and Spain supplied acute and convalescent COVID-19 samples.

The J segment lost 3 bases and the V segment lost 1 base, leaving 11 bases of the junction unmatched. Per the germline V gene, CDR1 is MNHEY and CDR2 is SMNVEV (reference sequence). The CDR3 totals 18 residues. The table came from immunoSEQ multiplex PCR; TCRdb's copy has only in-frame clones and leaves some out. Among some 330,000 clones, about 90% were seen once, and the ten largest hold 1.8%. The chain uses TRBV27 and TRBJ1-4; 7 bases are shared with TRBD1. The specimen sequenced was peripheral blood. The TCR was taken from a woman in her twenties or thirties with COVID-19, enrolled during active disease. The CDR3 loop is CASSLFSDPGTANEKLFF. The CDR3 bases are TGTGCCAGCAGTTTATTTTCCGACCCCGGGACAGCTAATGAAAAACTGTTTTTT.